This record looks at one TCR beta chain sequence and its context. Its antigen remains undetermined. No base-level quality is on record; no much larger clone is a single base apart. Sorted unstimulated T cells and proliferating T cells recovered from mixed lymphocyte reactions underwent TCRbeta CDR3 sequencing. Fresh whole blood from some eleven HLA-typed healthy donors was used to isolate PBMCs. To map where alloreactive clones came from, unstimulated CD4+ non-regulatory T cells were FACS-sorted. Libraries were constructed by the immunoSEQ multiplex PCR assay. Each sample had 85,000 to 100,000 TCR templates assayed by the deep sequencing platform. Genomic DNA extracted from sorted T cells was used for TCRbeta CDR3 sequencing. The original pipeline was this. The R programming language was used for clonal analysis of TCRbeta CDR3 data. Alloreactive CD4+ and CD8+ clones were defined by comparing unstimulated samples with post-reaction CFSE-low samples. Regulatory or non-regulatory origin was assigned to alloreactive CD4+ clones by matching of sequences to sorted unstimulated Treg and non-Treg repertoires. Held by TCRdb, this immuneACCESS table contains in-frame sequences only and omits some clones. Under half of the omission traces to an unresolved V gene where checked; the cause of the rest is unknown. For V, J and clone size, that table is used; D and trimming come from the DNA. The sample table holds about 120,000 clones, of which about 93% were seen once. About 0.16% of the sample is in the top ten clones.

This sample is drawn from a study of siplizumab effects on memory and regulatory T cells (dated by TCRdb to the late 2010s). General notes on the study: The study looked at the effect of siplizumab, an anti-CD2 antibody, on alloreactive T-cell subsets in allogeneic mixed lymphocyte reactions made from human PBMCs. Here is what the overall study found, with its caveats: No functional confirmation was obtained for the suppressive function of proliferating Tregs from siplizumab cultures. Siplizumab significantly lowered the cumulative frequency of alloreactive sequences that could be traced to unstimulated CD4+ memory T cells. Sequences below about 10^-5 frequency were poorly captured, so only a minor fraction of alloreactive clones could be mapped to unstimulated subsets. Greater diversity appeared to be present in unstimulated naive T cells than in memory T cells, and a substantial contribution to the alloresponse seemed to be made by naive cells. A naive or memory phenotype could not be assigned to roughly 80-97% of proliferating CD4+ or CD8+ clones. Of the alloreactive CD4+ clones that could be mapped, the Treg-derived share averaged roughly 73% with siplizumab compared with 26.9% in control reactions.

Compared with germline, V lacks 4 bases and J lacks 0 bases; bases without a gene match: 3. Its CDR3 holds 15 amino acids, cysteine through phenylalanine. Of the read, only the CDR3 DNA is kept; its 45 bases are in frame from base 1. The germline V gene (reference sequence) gives CDR1 as SGHNT and CDR2 as YYREEE. The V gene is TRBV5-4 and the J gene is TRBJ2-4; 8 central nucleotides agree with TRBD2. Sequencing was done on a sample of non-Treg CD4+ T cells sorted from blood. What the cell subset or site label conveys for this sample: FACS-sorted unstimulated CD4+ non-regulatory T cells. The TCR was taken from a human donor in good health. CDR3 region: CASSRGGIAKNIQYF. The nucleotides read TGTGCCAGCAGCCGGGGGGGGATAGCCAAAAACATTCAGTACTTC.